The 5 T cell receptor beta chains below were found in one sample sequenced in a study of T cells in Graves' hyperthyroidism and ophthalmopathy. Amplified TCR beta CDR3 regions came from RNA transcripts. A first-round RT-PCR of the TCR CDR3 used the HTBI primer set. TCRdb ran MiXCR on the multiplex PCR reads and lists one entry per CDR3 protein. The sample holds fewer than 650,000 distinct CDR3 sequences, more than 11% seen once. The source material was blood. The origin of the receptors is a woman in her 30s with Graves' hyperthyroidism that later progressed to Graves' ophthalmopathy.

This clonotype was counted ten times or more. The gene calls are TRBV20-1 and TRBJ2-5; no clear D gene. The CDR3 spans 10 residues. Trimming cost V 5 bases and J 2 bases, with 3 bases left between them. The V gene's germline CDR1 is DFQATT and CDR2 SNEGSKA (reference sequence). The CDR3: CSASQETQYF. The CDR3 bases are TGCAGTGCTTCTCAAGAGACCCAGTACTTC.

This clonotype was seen ten or more times. V usage is TRBV24-1 and J usage is TRBJ2-1; D unclear. The CDR3 extends over 11 amino acids. V gave up 11 bases and J gave up 8 bases, with 12 bases separating them. Germline CDR1 reads KGHDR; CDR2 reads SFDVKD. CDR3 DNA: TGTGCCATACCCCAGCTCTATGAGCAGTTCTTC. This sequence encodes CAIPQLYEQFF.

This clonotype showed up many times. The rearrangement links TRBV12-3 or TRBV12-4 to TRBJ2-7; 11 nucleotides agree with TRBD1. Unmatched junction bases numbered 6, after V lost 5 bases and J lost 3 bases. The CDR3 has 15 residues. In nucleotides, the CDR3 is TGTGCCAGCAGTCCCCTGGACAGGGGGCGCTACGAGCAGTACTTC. Translating it yields CASSPLDRGRYEQYF.

This clonotype was seen at least ten times. V is TRBV12-3 or TRBV12-4 and J is TRBJ2-3; TRBD2 is a possible D gene (5 bases). V was cut by 1 base and J by 4 bases, with 12 bases left in between. The CDR3 is 15 amino acids. The CDR3 region has the DNA TGTGCCAGCAGTTTAGAAGCCGATAGCGCAGATACGCAGTATTTT. Encoded protein: CASSLEADSADTQYF.

The table lists this clonotype with a few counts. The gene calls are TRBV5-1 and TRBJ1-2; 8 positions match TRBD1. The CDR3 has 12 residues. The V and J ends lost 4 bases and 7 bases, in that order; junction bases with no gene match: 3. Germline V gives CDR1 SGHRS, CDR2 YFSETQ. CDR3 nucleotides: TGCGCCAGCAGCACGACAGGGGTTGGCTACACCTTC. Residues: CASSTTGVGYTF.